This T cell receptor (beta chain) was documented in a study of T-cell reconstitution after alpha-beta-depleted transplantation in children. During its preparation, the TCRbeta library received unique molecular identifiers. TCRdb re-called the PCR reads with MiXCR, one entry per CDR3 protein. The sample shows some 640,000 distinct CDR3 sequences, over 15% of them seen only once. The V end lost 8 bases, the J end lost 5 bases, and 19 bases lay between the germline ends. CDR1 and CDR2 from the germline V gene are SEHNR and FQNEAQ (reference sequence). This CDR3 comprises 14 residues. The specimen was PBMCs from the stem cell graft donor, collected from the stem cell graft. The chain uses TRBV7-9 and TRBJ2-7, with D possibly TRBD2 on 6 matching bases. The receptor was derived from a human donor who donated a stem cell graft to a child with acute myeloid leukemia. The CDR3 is CASVAGYSQNEQYF. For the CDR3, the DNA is TGTGCCAGCGTGGCGGGGTACAGCCAGAACGAGCAGTACTTC. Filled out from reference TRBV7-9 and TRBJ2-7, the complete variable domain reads DTGVSQNPRHKITKRGQNVTFRCDPISEHNRLYWYRQTLGQGPEFLTYFQNEAQLEKSRLLSDRFSAERPKGSFSTLEIQRTEQGDSAMYLCASVAGYSQNEQYFGPGTRLTVT.